These 18 T cell receptor beta chains share one sample of origin, sequenced in a study of T cell responses to AZD1222 COVID-19 vaccine. Assay: immunoSEQ multiplex PCR; the TCRdb copy retains only in-frame clones and omits some. The sample holds about 150,000 clones, roughly 90% seen once. The source material was peripheral blood, sampled 28 days after the second AZD1222 dose. The receptors shown here come from an adult who received the AZD1222 COVID-19 vaccine.

The chain recombines TRBV4-1 with TRBJ2-1; the D is unclear. This CDR3 is built from 15 residues. Looked up from germline, CDR1 is MGHRA and CDR2 is YSYEKL. V dropped 0 bases and J dropped 8 bases, with 14 bases sitting between them. CDR3: CASSQDRYGRDEQFF. CDR3 DNA: TGCGCCAGCAGCCAAGATAGGTACGGCCGAGATGAGCAGTTCTTC.

The rearrangement uses TRBV9 and TRBJ2-1; D unresolved. The CDR3 is made up of 13 amino acids. Trimming removed 3 bases at V and 6 bases at J, with 10 bases between. Germline V lookup: CDR1 SGDLS, CDR2 YYNGEE. The CDR3 spells CASSAGYPNEQFF. In DNA, the CDR3 is TGTGCCAGCAGCGCCGGGTATCCCAATGAGCAGTTCTTC.

The chain employs TRBV11-2 and TRBJ1-1; TRBD1 might be the D (5 bases). The CDR3 runs 14 residues. V dropped 1 base and J dropped 3 bases, with 9 bases sitting between them. Germline V gene lookup returns CDR1 SGHAT and CDR2 FQNNGV. CDR3 DNA: TGTGCCAGCAGCTTAGGCTTGGGGGACACTGAAGCTTTCTTT. Protein: CASSLGLGDTEAFF.

In DNA, the CDR3 is TGTGCTTGCGCTCCGGGGCCTGGCTATGGCTACACCTTC. It specifies CACAPGPGYGYTF. This chain connects TRBV19 to TRBJ1-2; a possible D gene is TRBD1 (5 bases). Germline V lookup: CDR1 LNHDA, CDR2 SQIVND (reference sequence). The CDR3 consists of 13 residues.

The J gene is TRBJ1-5, the V gene TRBV19; a weak D match, TRBD1 (6 bases). Germline V lookup: CDR1 LNHDA, CDR2 SQIVND (reference sequence). V was clipped by 4 bases and J by 6 bases, with 16 bases between them. CDR3 length: 15 residues. The CDR3 sequence: CASSSGQGSGQPQHF. CDR3 DNA: TGTGCCAGTAGTAGCGGTCAGGGGTCGGGTCAGCCCCAGCATTTT.

The chain joins TRBV18 to TRBJ1-2; TRBD1 matches 9 bases. Unmatched junction bases numbered 6, after V lost 3 bases and J lost 4 bases. Germline CDR1 and CDR2: KGHSH and LQKENI. The CDR3 runs to 15 residues. The chain's CDR3 is CASSPDTQGAYGYTF. DNA of the CDR3: TGTGCCAGCTCACCCGACACACAGGGGGCCTATGGCTACACCTTC. The variable domain in full, with the rest retrieved from reference TRBV18 and TRBJ1-2, is NAGVMQNPRHLVRRRGQEARLRCSPMKGHSHVYWYRQLPEEGLKFMVYLQKENIIDESGMPKERFSAEFPKEGPSILRIQQVVRGDSAAYFCASSPDTQGAYGYTFGSGTRLTVV.

The V call is TRBV10-3, the J call TRBJ1-5; TRBD1 matches at 8 bases. CDR1 is ENHRY, CDR2 SYGVKD, per germline. The V gene end was trimmed by 6 bases and the J gene end by 5 bases; junction bases not matched to a gene: 3. The CDR3 runs 13 residues. CDR3 residues: CAISRGQDQPQHF. The CDR3 DNA follows: TGTGCCATCAGCAGGGGGCAGGATCAGCCCCAGCATTTT.

The rearrangement joins TRBV4-1 to TRBJ1-2; D is undetermined. CDR3 size: 13 residues. The germline V gene encodes CDR1 MGHRA and CDR2 YSYEKL. V was pared by 6 bases and J by 6 bases, with 14 bases between. The DNA of the CDR3 is TGCGCCAGCAGACCTACGGGGAGTGATGGCTACACCTTC. Protein product: CASRPTGSDGYTF.

J is TRBJ2-7 and V is TRBV21-1. TRBV21-1 is termed a pseudogene. There are 14 residues in the CDR3. CDR3 in amino acids: CASRSSPPRNEQYF. The CDR3, as DNA: TGTGCCAGCAGATCCTCGCCCCCTCGGAACGAGCAGTACTTC.

This chain links TRBV5-6 with TRBJ2-7, with D possibly matching TRBD1 (6 bases). CDR3 length: 15 residues. Trimming took 0 bases from V and 2 from J, leaving 12 bases between them. CDR1 and CDR2 from the germline V gene are SGHDT and YYEEEE. The CDR3 DNA follows: TGTGCCAGCAGCTTGGTCGGGACAACTGCCTACGAGCAGTACTTC. Translation: CASSLVGTTAYEQYF.

The chain links TRBV29-1 to TRBJ1-2; D ambiguous. The CDR3 covers 11 residues. V dropped 4 bases and J dropped 7 bases, with 10 bases sitting between them. Germline CDR1 reads SQVTM; CDR2 reads ANQGSEA. The CDR3 bases are TGCAGCGTTGGAGGGTATGGTGGCTACACCTTC. Protein product: CSVGGYGGYTF.

The gene calls are TRBV5-6 and TRBJ1-1; no reliable D call. Trimming shortened V by 1 base and J by 1 base, and 5 bases separated the two germline ends. CDR1 is SGHDT, CDR2 YYEEEE, per germline. The CDR3 spans 13 residues. The CDR3 nucleotides read TGTGCCAGCAGCTTGTCCGCGAACACTGAAGCTTTCTTT. Its translation: CASSLSANTEAFF.

V and J are TRBV15 and TRBJ2-5; D is undetermined. CDR3 length equals 13 residues. Deletions cut 3 bases from V and 3 bases from J, with 8 bases between. In germline, CDR1 is LNHNV, CDR2 YYDKDF (reference sequence). CDR3 in DNA: TGTGCCACCAGCAGTCAATTTGAAGAGACCCAGTACTTC. As protein: CATSSQFEETQYF.

The chain couples TRBV5-5 to TRBJ1-1; no clear D. Between the trimmed V and J ends, which lost 3 bases and 6 bases, there was a span of 9 bases. Germline V lookup: CDR1 SGHKS, CDR2 YYEKEE (reference sequence). The CDR3 consists of 12 residues. CDR3 region: CASSSWGSEAFF. The CDR3 DNA sequence: TGTGCCAGCAGCTCCTGGGGATCTGAAGCTTTCTTT.

The genes are TRBV2 and TRBJ1-1; D remains ambiguous. Germline loops: CDR1 SNHLY, CDR2 FYNNEI. The V end was cut by 6 bases, the J end by 3 bases, with 11 bases between. This CDR3 spans 13 amino acids. For the CDR3, the DNA is TGTGCCAGCAGGGGATTTGGGGACACTGAAGCTTTCTTT. Translated, it gives CASRGFGDTEAFF.

The chain employs TRBV15 and TRBJ1-6; D may be TRBD1 (5 bases). CDR3 length equals 14 residues. V lost 3 bases, J lost 5 bases, and 8 bases lay in between. CDR1 is LNHNV and CDR2 is YYDKDF in the germline V gene (reference sequence). For the CDR3, the DNA is TGTGCCACCAGCAGTACGGGGGATAATTCACCCCTCCACTTT. Translating it yields CATSSTGDNSPLHF.

For this clone: The junction departs from the called germline gene at one end, perhaps through a read error. This rearrangement joins TRBV4-1 to TRBJ1-2; perhaps TRBD1 as D (5 bases). The CDR3 contains 11 residues. The germline V gene encodes CDR1 MGHRA and CDR2 YSYEKL. The CDR3 loop is CASSLLGPLHF. The DNA for the CDR3 is TGCGCCAGCAGCCTTTTGGGACCGCTCCATTTC.

The V gene is TRBV12-3 or TRBV12-4, the J gene TRBJ1-5; possibly TRBD1 for D (5 bases). The CDR3 is 13 residues long. V was trimmed by 6 bases and J by 6 bases, leaving 12 bases between them. CDR3: CASRGTGSQPQHF. As DNA, the CDR3 is TGTGCCAGCAGAGGGACTGGGAGTCAGCCCCAGCATTTT.